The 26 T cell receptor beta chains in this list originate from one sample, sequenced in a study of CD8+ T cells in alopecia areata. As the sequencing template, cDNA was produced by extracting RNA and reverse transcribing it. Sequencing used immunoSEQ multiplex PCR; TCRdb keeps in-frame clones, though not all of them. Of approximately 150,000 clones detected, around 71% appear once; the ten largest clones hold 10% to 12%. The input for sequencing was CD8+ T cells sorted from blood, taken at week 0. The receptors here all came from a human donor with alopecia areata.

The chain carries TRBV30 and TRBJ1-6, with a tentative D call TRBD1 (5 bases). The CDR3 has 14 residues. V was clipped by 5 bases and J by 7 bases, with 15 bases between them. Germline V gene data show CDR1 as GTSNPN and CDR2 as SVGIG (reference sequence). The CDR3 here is CAWGVGGVNSPLHF. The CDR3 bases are TGTGCCTGGGGCGTCGGAGGGGTAAATTCACCCCTCCACTTT.

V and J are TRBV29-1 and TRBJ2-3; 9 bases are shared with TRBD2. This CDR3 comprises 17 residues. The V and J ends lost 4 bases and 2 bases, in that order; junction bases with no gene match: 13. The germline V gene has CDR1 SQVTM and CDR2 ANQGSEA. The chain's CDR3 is CSVAGGPAGGHTDTQYF. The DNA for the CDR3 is TGCAGCGTTGCCGGAGGGCCAGCGGGGGGACACACAGATACGCAGTATTTT.

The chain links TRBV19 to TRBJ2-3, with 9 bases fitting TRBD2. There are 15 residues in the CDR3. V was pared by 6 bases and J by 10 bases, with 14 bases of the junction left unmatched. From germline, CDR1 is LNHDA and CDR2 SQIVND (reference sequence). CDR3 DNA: TGTGCCAGTAGCGATTGGGCGGGGGGGCCGTCCGCGCAGTATTTT. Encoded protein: CASSDWAGGPSAQYF.

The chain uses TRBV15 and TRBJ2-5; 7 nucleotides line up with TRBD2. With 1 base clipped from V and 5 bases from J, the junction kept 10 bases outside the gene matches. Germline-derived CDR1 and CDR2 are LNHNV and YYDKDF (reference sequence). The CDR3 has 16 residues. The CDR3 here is CATSRVRLRGSETQYF. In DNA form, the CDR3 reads TGTGCCACCAGCAGAGTTCGTTTGCGGGGGTCGGAGACCCAGTACTTC.

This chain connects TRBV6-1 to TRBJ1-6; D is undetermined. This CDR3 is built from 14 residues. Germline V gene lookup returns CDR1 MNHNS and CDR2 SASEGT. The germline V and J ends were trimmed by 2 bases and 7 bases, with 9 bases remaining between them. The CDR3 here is CASSESTENSPLHF. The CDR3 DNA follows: TGTGCCAGCAGTGAATCGACGGAAAATTCACCCCTCCACTTT.

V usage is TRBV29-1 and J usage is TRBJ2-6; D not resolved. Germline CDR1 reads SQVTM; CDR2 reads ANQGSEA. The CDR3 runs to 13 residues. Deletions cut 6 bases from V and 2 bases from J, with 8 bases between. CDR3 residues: CSVYPPGANVLTF. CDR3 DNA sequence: TGCAGCGTATATCCCCCTGGGGCCAACGTCCTGACTTTC.

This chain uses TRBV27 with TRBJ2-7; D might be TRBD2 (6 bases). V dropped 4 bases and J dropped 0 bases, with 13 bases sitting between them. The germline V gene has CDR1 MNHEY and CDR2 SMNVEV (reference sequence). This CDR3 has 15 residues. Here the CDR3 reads CASSSRGAPSYEQYF. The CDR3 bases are TGTGCCAGCAGTTCCCGCGGGGCCCCCTCCTACGAGCAGTACTTC.

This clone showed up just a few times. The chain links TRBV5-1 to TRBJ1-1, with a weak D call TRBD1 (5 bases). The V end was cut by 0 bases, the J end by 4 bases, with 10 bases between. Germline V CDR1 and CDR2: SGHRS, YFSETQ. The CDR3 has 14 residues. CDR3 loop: CASSLDLTGTEAFF. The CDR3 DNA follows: TGCGCCAGCAGCTTGGACCTTACAGGCACTGAAGCTTTCTTT.

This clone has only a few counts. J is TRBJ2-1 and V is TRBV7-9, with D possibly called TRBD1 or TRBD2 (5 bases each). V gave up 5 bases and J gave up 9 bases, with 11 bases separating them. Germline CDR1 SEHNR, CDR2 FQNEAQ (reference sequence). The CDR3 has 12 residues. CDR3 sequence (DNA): TGTGCCAGCAGCCACCCGGGACGTGAGCAGTTCTTC. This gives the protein CASSHPGREQFF.

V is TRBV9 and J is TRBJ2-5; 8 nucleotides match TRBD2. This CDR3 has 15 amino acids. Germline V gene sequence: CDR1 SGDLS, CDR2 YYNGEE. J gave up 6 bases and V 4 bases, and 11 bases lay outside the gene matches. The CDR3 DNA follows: TGTGCCAGCAGCTCATCTGGACTAGCTGGGAAGACCCAGTACTTC. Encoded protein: CASSSSGLAGKTQYF.

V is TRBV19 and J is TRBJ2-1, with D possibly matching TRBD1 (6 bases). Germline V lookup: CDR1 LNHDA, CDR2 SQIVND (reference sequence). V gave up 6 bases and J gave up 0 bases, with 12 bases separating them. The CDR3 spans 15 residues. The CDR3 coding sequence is TGTGCCAGTAGCCCCTGGGACACCTCCTACAATGAGCAGTTCTTC. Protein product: CASSPWDTSYNEQFF.

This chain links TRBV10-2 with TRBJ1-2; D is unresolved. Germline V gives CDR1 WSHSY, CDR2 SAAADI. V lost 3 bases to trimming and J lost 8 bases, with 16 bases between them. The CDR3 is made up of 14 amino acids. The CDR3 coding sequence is TGCGCCAGCAGTGATAATTTCCTCCGGTGGGGCTACACCTTC. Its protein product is CASSDNFLRWGYTF.

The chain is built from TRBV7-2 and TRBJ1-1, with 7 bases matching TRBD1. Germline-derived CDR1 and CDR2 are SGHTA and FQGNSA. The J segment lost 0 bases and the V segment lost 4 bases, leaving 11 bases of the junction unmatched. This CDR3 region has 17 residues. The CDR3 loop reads CASSSVRTGVMNTEAFF. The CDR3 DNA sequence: TGTGCCAGCAGCTCGGTTCGGACAGGAGTTATGAACACTGAAGCTTTCTTT.

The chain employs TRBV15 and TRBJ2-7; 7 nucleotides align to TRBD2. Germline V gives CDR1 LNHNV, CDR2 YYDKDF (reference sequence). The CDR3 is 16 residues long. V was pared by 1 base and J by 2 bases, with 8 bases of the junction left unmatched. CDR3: CATSRGEGQSAYEQYF. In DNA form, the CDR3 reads TGTGCCACCAGCAGAGGGGAGGGGCAATCTGCCTACGAGCAGTACTTC.

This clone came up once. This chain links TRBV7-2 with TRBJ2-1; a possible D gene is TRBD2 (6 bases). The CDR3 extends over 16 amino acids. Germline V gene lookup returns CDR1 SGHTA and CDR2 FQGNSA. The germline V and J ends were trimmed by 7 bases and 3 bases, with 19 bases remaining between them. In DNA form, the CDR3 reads TGTGCCAGCACCCCCGGTCCGGGGGACCTCTACAATGAGCAGTTCTTC. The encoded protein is CASTPGPGDLYNEQFF.

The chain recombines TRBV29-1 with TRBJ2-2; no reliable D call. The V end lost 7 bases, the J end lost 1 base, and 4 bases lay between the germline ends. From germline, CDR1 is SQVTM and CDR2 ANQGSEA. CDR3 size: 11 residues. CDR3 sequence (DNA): TGCAGCGGCCAGAACACCGGGGAGCTGTTTTTT. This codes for CSGQNTGELFF.

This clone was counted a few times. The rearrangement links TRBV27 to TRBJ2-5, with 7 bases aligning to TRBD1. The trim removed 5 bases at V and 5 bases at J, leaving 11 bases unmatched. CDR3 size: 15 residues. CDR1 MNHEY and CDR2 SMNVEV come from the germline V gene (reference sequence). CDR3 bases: TGTGCCAGCAGTGTAAACCCGACAGGGTTGGAGACCCAGTACTTC. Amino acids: CASSVNPTGLETQYF.

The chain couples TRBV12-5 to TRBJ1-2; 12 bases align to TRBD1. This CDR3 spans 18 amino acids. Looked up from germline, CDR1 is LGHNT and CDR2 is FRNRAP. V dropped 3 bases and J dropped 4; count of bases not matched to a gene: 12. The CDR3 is CASGLQGTGGSVTYGYTF. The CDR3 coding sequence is TGTGCTAGTGGTTTACAAGGGACAGGGGGCTCAGTAACCTATGGCTACACCTTC.

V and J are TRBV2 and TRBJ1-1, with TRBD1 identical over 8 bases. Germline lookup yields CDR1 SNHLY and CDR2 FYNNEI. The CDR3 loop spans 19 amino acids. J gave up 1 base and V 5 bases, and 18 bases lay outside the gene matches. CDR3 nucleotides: TGTGCCAGCAGTCCCATGCGTCGGACCGGGACAGGAACGAACACTGAAGCTTTCTTT. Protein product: CASSPMRRTGTGTNTEAFF. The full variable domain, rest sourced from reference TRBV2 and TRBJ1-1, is EPEVTQTPSHQVTQMGQEVILRCVPISNHLYFYWYRQILGQKVEFLVSFYNNEISEKSEIFDDQFSVERPDGSNFTLKIRSTKLEDSAMYFCASSPMRRTGTGTNTEAFFGQGTRLTVV.

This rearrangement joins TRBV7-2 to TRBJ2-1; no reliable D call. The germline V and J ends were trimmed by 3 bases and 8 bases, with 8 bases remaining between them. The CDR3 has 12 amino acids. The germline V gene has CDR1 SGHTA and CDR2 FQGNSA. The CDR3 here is CASSFVVHEQFF. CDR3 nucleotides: TGTGCCAGCAGCTTTGTAGTCCATGAGCAGTTCTTC.

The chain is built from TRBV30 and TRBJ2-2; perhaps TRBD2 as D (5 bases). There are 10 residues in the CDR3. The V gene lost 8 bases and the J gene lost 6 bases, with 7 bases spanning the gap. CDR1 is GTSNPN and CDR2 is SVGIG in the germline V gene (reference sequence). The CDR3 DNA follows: TGTGCCACGGGGTCCGGGGAGCTGTTTTTT. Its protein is CATGSGELFF.

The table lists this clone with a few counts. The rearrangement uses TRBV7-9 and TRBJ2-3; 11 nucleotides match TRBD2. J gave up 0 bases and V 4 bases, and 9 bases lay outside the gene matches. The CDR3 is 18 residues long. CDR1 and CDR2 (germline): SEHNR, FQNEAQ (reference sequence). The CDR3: CASSWDTSGGTSTDTQYF. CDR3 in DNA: TGTGCCAGCAGCTGGGATACTAGCGGGGGCACTAGCACAGATACGCAGTATTTT.

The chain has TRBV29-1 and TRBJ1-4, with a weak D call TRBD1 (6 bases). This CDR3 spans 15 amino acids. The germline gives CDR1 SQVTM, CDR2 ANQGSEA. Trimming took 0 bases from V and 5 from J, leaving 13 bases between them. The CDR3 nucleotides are TGCAGCGTTGAAGATACCCCAGGGGCGAATGAAAAACTGTTTTTT. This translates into CSVEDTPGANEKLFF.

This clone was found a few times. This CDR3 is CSVSLRDGYTF. CDR3 in DNA: TGCAGCGTCTCACTAAGGGATGGCTACACCTTC. V and J are TRBV29-1 and TRBJ1-2; no reliable D call. Germline CDR1 and CDR2: SQVTM and ANQGSEA. V lost 6 bases to trimming and J lost 6 bases, with 11 bases between them. The CDR3 has 11 residues.

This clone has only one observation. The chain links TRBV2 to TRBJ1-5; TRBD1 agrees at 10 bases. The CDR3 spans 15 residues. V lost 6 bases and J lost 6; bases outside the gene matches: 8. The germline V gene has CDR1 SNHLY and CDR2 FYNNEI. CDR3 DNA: TGTGCCAGCAGCGTTGACAGGGGGCCGACTCAGCCCCAGCATTTT. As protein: CASSVDRGPTQPQHF. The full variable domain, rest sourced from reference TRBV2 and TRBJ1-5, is EPEVTQTPSHQVTQMGQEVILRCVPISNHLYFYWYRQILGQKVEFLVSFYNNEISEKSEIFDDQFSVERPDGSNFTLKIRSTKLEDSAMYFCASSVDRGPTQPQHFGDGTRLSIL.

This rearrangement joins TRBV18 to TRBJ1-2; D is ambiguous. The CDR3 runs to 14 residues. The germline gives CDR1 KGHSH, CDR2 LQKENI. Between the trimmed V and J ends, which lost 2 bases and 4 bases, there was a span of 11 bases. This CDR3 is CASSPEAQVYGYTF. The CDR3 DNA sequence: TGTGCCAGCTCACCAGAGGCGCAGGTCTATGGCTACACCTTC.